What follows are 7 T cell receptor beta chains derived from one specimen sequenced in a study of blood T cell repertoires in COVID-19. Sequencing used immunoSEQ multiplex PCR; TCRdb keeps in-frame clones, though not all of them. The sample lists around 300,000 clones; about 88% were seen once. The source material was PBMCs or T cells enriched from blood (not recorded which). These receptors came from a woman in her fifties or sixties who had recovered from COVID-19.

The CDR3 sequence is CASRGAGGPLDTQYF. The CDR3 DNA is TGTGCCAGCAGAGGAGCGGGAGGGCCGCTAGATACGCAGTATTTT. The J gene is TRBJ2-3, the V gene TRBV2; the match to TRBD2 covers 10 bases. The CDR3 has 15 amino acids. V shed 6 bases and J 5 bases; nucleotides not matched to a gene: 8. Germline V gives CDR1 SNHLY, CDR2 FYNNEI.

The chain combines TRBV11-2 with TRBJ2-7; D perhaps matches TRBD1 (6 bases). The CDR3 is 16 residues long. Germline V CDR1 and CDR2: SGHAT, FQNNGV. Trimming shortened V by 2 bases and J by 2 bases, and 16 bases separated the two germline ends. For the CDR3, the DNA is TGTGCCAGCAGCTTACATTTCTTACAGGGTACCTACGAGCAGTACTTC. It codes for CASSLHFLQGTYEQYF.

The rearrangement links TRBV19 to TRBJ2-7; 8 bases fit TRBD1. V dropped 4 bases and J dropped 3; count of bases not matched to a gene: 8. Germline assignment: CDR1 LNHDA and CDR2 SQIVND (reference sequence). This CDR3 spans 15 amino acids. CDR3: CASSRAGTGFYEQYF. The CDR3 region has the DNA TGTGCCAGTAGTAGAGCCGGGACAGGCTTCTACGAGCAGTACTTC.

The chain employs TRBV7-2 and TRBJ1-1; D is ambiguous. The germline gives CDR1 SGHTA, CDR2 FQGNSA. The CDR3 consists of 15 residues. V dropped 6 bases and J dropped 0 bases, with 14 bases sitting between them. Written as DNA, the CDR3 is TGTGCCAGCAGATTTAGCTCGGGGATGAACACTGAAGCTTTCTTT. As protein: CASRFSSGMNTEAFF.

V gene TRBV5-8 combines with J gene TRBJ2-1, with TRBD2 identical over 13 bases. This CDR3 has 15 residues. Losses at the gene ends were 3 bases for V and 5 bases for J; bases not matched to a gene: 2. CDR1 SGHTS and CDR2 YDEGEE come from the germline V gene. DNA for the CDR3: TGTGCCAGCAGCTCCGGGACTAGCGGGAACAATGAGCAGTTCTTC. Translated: CASSSGTSGNNEQFF.

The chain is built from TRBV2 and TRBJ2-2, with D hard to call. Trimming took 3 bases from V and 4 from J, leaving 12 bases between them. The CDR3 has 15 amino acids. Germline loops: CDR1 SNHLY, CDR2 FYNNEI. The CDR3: CASSEQASSTGELFF. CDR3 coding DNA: TGTGCCAGCAGTGAGCAAGCGTCGAGCACCGGGGAGCTGTTTTTT.

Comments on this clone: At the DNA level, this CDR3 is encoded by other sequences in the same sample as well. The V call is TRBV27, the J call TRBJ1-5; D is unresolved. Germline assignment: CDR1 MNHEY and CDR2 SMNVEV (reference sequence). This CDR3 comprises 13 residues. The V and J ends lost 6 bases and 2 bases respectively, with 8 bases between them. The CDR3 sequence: CASSRRGNQPQHF. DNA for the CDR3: TGTGCCAGCAGCCGTAGAGGCAATCAGCCCCAGCATTTT.